This T cell receptor beta chain was captured in a study of metastatic and nonmetastatic thyroid tumors. Findings and limits, study-wide: Within blood and tumor, benign nodules reportedly had significantly lower TCR beta diversity than malignant thyroid tumors did.

Germline CDR1 reads MNHNS; CDR2 reads SASEGT. CDR3 length: 15 amino acids. The V gene end was trimmed by 6 bases and the J gene end by 5 bases; junction bases not matched to a gene: 10. TCRdb re-clonotyped the PCR reads through MiXCR. The profile shows approximately 35,000 clones, around 31% of them singletons. Not a single patient had been given any form of treatment at any point before undergoing thyroid surgery. As concerns this clone: What it binds is not known.

The clonotype was recovered from a female donor with papillary thyroid cancer or a benign thyroid nodule (not recorded which). Some clones in this sample may be carry-over from other donors' samples. The chain recombines TRBV6-1 with TRBJ2-5; 9 nucleotides align to TRBD1. Source material: tumor tissue. The CDR3: CASRSTGQGYETQYF. For the CDR3, the DNA is TGTGCCAGCAGATCTACGGGACAGGGATATGAGACCCAGTACTTC.